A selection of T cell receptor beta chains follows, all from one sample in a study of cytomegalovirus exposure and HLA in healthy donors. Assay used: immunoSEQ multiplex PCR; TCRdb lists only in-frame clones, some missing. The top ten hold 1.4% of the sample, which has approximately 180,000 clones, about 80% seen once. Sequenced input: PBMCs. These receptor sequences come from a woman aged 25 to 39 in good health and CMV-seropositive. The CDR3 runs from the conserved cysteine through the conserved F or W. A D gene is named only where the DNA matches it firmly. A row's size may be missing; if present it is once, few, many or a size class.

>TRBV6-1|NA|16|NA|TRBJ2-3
CASSEAGGGGSDTQYF
TGTGCCAGCAGTGAAGCAGGGGGGGGAGGGTCAGATACGCAGTATTTT
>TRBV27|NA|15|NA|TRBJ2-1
CASSLGWEDYNEQFF
TGTGCCAGCAGTTTAGGGTGGGAGGACTACAATGAGCAGTTCTTC
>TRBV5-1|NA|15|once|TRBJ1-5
CASSPDPGGNQPQHF
TGCGCCAGCAGCCCCGACCCGGGGGGCAATCAGCCCCAGCATTTT
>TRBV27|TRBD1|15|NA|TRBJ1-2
CASSPRTGANYGYTF
TGTGCCAGCAGTCCCCGGACAGGGGCTAACTATGGCTACACCTTC
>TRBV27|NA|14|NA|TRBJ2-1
CASSLRSSYNEQFF
TGTGCCAGCAGTTTGCGGAGCTCCTACAATGAGCAGTTCTTC
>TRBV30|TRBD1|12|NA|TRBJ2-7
CAWSGTGYEQYF
TGTGCCTGGAGTGGGACAGGTTACGAGCAGTACTTC
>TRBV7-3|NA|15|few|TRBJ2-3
CASSSQSGRTDTQYF
TGTGCCAGCAGTTCTCAGTCAGGGAGGACAGATACGCAGTATTTT
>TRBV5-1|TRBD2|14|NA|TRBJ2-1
CASTSGLAGNEQFF
TGCGCCAGCACCTCGGGACTAGCGGGCAATGAGCAGTTCTTC
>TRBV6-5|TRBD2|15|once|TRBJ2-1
CASSLGAGVGNEQFF
TGTGCCAGCAGTCTTGGAGCGGGAGTGGGCAATGAGCAGTTCTTC
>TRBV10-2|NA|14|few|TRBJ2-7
CASSEFSLAWEQYF
TGCGCCAGCAGTGAGTTCTCCCTAGCGTGGGAGCAGTACTTC
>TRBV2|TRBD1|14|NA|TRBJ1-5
CASSARGVDQPQHF
TGTGCCAGCAGTGCCAGGGGGGTTGACCAGCCCCAGCATTTT
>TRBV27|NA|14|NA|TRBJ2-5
CASSFGYGGETQYF
TGTGCCAGCAGTTTTGGCTACGGAGGTGAGACCCAGTACTTC
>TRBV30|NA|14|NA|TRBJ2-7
CAWGDRIPSYEQYF
TGTGCCTGGGGCGACAGGATACCTTCCTACGAGCAGTACTTC
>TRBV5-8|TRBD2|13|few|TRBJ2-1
CASAGGSYNEQFF
TGTGCCAGCGCGGGGGGCTCCTACAATGAGCAGTTCTTC
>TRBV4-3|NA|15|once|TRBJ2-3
CASSQDGLRTDTQYF
TGCGCCAGCAGCCAAGATGGACTGCGCACAGATACGCAGTATTTT
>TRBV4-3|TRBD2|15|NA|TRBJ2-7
CASSRGTSGTYEQYF
TGCGCCAGCAGCCGCGGGACTAGCGGTACCTACGAGCAGTACTTC
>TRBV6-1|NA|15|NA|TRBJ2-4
CASRVEGVSKNIQYF
TGTGCCAGCAGGGTGGAAGGGGTTTCCAAAAACATTCAGTACTTC
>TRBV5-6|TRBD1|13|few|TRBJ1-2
CASSPGQPYGYTF
TGTGCCAGCAGCCCGGGACAGCCCTATGGCTACACCTTC
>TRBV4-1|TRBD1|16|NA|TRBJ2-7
CASSLQSGTGLVEQYF
TGCGCCAGCAGTCTTCAGTCCGGGACAGGTTTGGTCGAGCAGTACTTC
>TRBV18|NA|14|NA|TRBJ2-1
CASSPRPSYNEQFF
TGTGCCAGCTCACCGCGTCCCTCCTACAATGAGCAGTTCTTC
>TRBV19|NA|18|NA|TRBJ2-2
CASRDRGLAGGSDGELFF
TGTGCCAGTAGGGACAGGGGGCTAGCGGGAGGATCGGACGGGGAGCTGTTTTTT
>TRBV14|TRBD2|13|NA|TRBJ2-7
CASSGTSPLEQYF
TGTGCCAGCAGCGGGACTAGCCCACTCGAGCAGTACTTC
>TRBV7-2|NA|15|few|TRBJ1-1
CASSLDVLLNTEAFF
TGTGCCAGCAGCTTAGATGTCCTTTTGAACACTGAAGCTTTCTTT
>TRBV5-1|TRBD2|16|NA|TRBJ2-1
CASSSGLAGLNNEQFF
TGCGCCAGCAGCTCGGGACTAGCGGGTCTTAACAATGAGCAGTTCTTC
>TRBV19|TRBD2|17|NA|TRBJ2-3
CASSIEGSSGIADTQYF
TGTGCCAGTAGTATAGAGGGGTCTAGCGGGATCGCAGATACGCAGTATTTT
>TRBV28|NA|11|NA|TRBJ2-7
CASSHYNEQYF
TGTGCCAGCAGTCACTATAACGAGCAGTACTTC
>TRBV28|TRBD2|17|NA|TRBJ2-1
CASSLFPSGRVNNEQFF
TGTGCCAGCAGTTTATTCCCTAGCGGGAGGGTTAACAATGAGCAGTTCTTC